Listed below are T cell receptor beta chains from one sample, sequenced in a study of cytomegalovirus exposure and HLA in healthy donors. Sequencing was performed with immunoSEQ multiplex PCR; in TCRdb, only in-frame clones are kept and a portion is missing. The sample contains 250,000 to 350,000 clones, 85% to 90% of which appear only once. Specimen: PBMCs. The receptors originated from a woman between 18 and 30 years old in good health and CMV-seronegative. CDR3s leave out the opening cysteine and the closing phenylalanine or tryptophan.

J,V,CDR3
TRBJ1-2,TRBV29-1,SVGGGDWSGYT
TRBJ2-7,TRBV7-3,ASSITSGYEQY
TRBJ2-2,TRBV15,ATSNWLAGLKGELF
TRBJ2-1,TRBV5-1,ASSLTGTSGHNEQF
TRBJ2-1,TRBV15,ATSRELAGNEQF
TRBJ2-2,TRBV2,ASSEFWTTGGFNTGELF
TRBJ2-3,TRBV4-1,ASSQVLVAADTQY
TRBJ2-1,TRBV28,ASSLAGGPLDEQF
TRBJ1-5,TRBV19,ASSIWGGAPIKNQPQH
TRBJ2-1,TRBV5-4,ASSPTSGRASGVF
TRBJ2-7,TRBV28,ASIRSGSYEQY
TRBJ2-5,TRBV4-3,ASSQDTQGQETQY
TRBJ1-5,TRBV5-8,ASSPRQGGQPQH
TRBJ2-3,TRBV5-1,ASSLTSRKPGDTQY
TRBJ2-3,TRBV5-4,ASSLQGAYPDTQY
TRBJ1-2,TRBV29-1,SVENGVGNYGYT
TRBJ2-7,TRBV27,ASSFAWTSGRDEQY
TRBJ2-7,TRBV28,ASSLYPGTATYEQY
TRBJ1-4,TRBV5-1,ASSLSGNEKLF
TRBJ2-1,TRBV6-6,ASSSSGDGYVQF
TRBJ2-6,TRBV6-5,ASSYTGTGANVLT
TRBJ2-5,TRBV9,ASGAGKETQY
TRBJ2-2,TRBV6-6,ASSYGRENTGELF
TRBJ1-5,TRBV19,ASSRGQAGQPQH
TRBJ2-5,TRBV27,ASSLASGPQETQY
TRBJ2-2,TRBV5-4,ASSGAGQGLTGELF
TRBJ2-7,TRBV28,ASDKQGDYEQY
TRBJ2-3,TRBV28,ATHGTFLGDTQY
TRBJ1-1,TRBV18,ASSPPNRGTTEAF